Below are 8 T cell receptor beta chains sequenced from a single sample in a study of blood T cell repertoires in COVID-19. Using immunoSEQ multiplex PCR, the repertoire was profiled, and TCRdb retains in-frame clones only, with some absent. Found here are under 400,000 clones, 90% of them singletons; the top ten hold 6.5% to 8%. The sequenced sample was peripheral blood. These receptors were collected from a young man with active or convalescent COVID-19.

The chain combines TRBV27 with TRBJ2-1, with D possibly matching TRBD2 (5 bases). Deletions cut 5 bases from V and 9 bases from J, with 14 bases between. Germline V gives CDR1 MNHEY, CDR2 SMNVEV (reference sequence). The CDR3 runs to 13 residues. CDR3 loop: CASSRREGAEQFF. The CDR3, as DNA: TGTGCCAGCAGTCGCCGTGAGGGAGCTGAGCAGTTCTTC.

The chain is built from TRBV7-3 and TRBJ2-3; TRBD1 is a possible D gene (5 bases). Germline V gives CDR1 SGHTA, CDR2 FQGTGA. V lost 4 bases to trimming and J lost 1 base, with 9 bases between them. This CDR3 is built from 14 residues. The DNA for the CDR3 is TGTGCCAGCAGCTCCACACAGGGCACAGATACGCAGTATTTT. The encoded protein is CASSSTQGTDTQYF.

This chain links TRBV7-2 with TRBJ2-5; 11 nucleotides agree with TRBD2. CDR1 SGHTA and CDR2 FQGNSA come from the germline V gene. J was trimmed by 4 bases and V by 5 bases; bases with no gene match: 9. CDR3 size: 16 residues. CDR3 in amino acids: CASSEGLAARAETQYF. The CDR3 nucleotides are TGTGCCAGCAGCGAGGGACTAGCGGCCCGGGCAGAGACCCAGTACTTC. The full variable domain, in which reference TRBV7-2 and TRBJ2-5 provide the parts outside the CDR3, is GAGVSQSPSNKVTEKGKDVELRCDPISGHTALYWYRQSLGQGLEFLIYFQGNSAPDKSGLPSDRFSAERTGGSVSTLTIQRTQQEDSAVYLCASSEGLAARAETQYFGPGTRLLVL.

The rearrangement links TRBV12-3 or TRBV12-4 to TRBJ1-2, with no clear D. Trimming took 4 bases from V and 4 from J, leaving 10 bases between them. The CDR3 has 13 amino acids. The CDR3 DNA reads as TGTGCCAGCAGTTCCCCTCCGGTCTATGGCTACACCTTC. This codes for CASSSPPVYGYTF.

The chain is built from TRBV9 and TRBJ2-7, with TRBD2 identical over 9 bases. The CDR3 covers 15 residues. From germline, CDR1 is SGDLS and CDR2 YYNGEE. After removal of 1 base from V and 4 bases from J, the junction contained 6 bases not matched to a gene. The CDR3 DNA is TGTGCCAGCAGCGTATCGTCTAGCGGGATGTACGAGCAGTACTTC. It specifies CASSVSSSGMYEQYF. The variable domain in full, completed from reference TRBV9 and TRBJ2-7, reads DSGVTQTPKHLITATGQRVTLRCSPRSGDLSVYWYQQSLDQGLQFLIQYYNGEERAKGNILERFSAQQFPDLHSELNLSSLELGDSALYFCASSVSSSGMYEQYFGPGTRLTVT.

The J gene is TRBJ2-7, the V gene TRBV7-8; 8 bases match TRBD2. The CDR3 covers 12 residues. The germline gives CDR1 SGHVS, CDR2 FQNEAQ. Trimming removed 10 bases from V and 4 bases from J; junction bases left unmatched: 6. For the CDR3, the DNA is TGTGCCACCGGGACTAGTGGGTACGAGCAGTACTTC. This sequence encodes CATGTSGYEQYF.

As to this clone: Other DNA variants within this sample encode the same CDR3. The chain links TRBV4-1 to TRBJ2-7; 10 bases align to TRBD2. The CDR3 has 16 amino acids. The germline V gene encodes CDR1 MGHRA and CDR2 YSYEKL. With 1 base clipped from V and 3 bases from J, the junction kept 6 bases outside the gene matches. The CDR3: CASSQVGSSGSYEQYF. CDR3 DNA: TGCGCCAGCAGCCAAGTAGGATCTAGCGGGAGCTACGAGCAGTACTTC.

The chain joins TRBV19 to TRBJ1-5; a weak D match, TRBD1 (5 bases). V was shortened by 11 bases and J by 3 bases, with 11 bases between the two germline ends. This CDR3 is built from 12 residues. Germline CDR1 is LNHDA and CDR2 is SQIVND (reference sequence). CDR3 sequence (DNA): TGTGCCGCTTCAGGGTACAATCAGCCCCAGCATTTT. Its protein product is CAASGYNQPQHF.